The 29 T cell receptor beta chains listed next were all sequenced from one sample in a study of blood T cell repertoires in COVID-19. Method: immunoSEQ multiplex PCR; TCRdb's copy keeps in-frame clones and lacks some. The sample has fewer than 450,000 clones; about 89% are singletons. The sequencing sample was made of peripheral blood. Receptors originate from a woman in her forties or fifties with COVID-19, enrolled during active disease.

The chain combines TRBV6-2 or TRBV6-3 with TRBJ1-2; TRBD1 might be the D (5 bases). The V gene lost 6 bases and the J gene lost 4 bases, with 21 bases spanning the gap. Germline values: CDR1 MNHEY, CDR2 SVGEGT. CDR3 size: 16 residues. The CDR3 DNA follows: TGTGCCAGCAGCCCCGCACCCCTGGGGGGGAGCTATGGCTACACCTTC. As protein: CASSPAPLGGSYGYTF.

V and J are TRBV5-1 and TRBJ2-7, with 13 bases lining up with TRBD2. Trimming cost V 4 bases and J 2 bases; bases outside gene matches: 6. The CDR3 covers 16 residues. Germline V gives CDR1 SGHRS, CDR2 YFSETQ. CDR3 in DNA: TGCGCCAGCAGCGCAAGACTAGCGGGAGGACCCTACGAGCAGTACTTC. Residues: CASSARLAGGPYEQYF.

This clone was found once. The rearrangement uses TRBV6-2 or TRBV6-3 and TRBJ2-1, with 9 bases fitting TRBD2. The V segment lost 3 bases and the J segment 8 bases; nucleotides outside the gene matches: 8. In germline, CDR1 is MNHEY, CDR2 SVGEGT. The CDR3 runs to 15 residues. CDR3 loop: CASSYSGRTFDEQFF. In nucleotides, the CDR3 is TGTGCCAGCAGTTATAGCGGGAGAACTTTTGATGAGCAGTTCTTC.

This clone has just one count. The chain links TRBV28 to TRBJ2-2; 12 positions agree with TRBD2. Germline lookup yields CDR1 MDHEN and CDR2 SYDVKM. Germline trimming cut 3 bases from V and 1 base from J; bases unmatched to any gene: 9. The CDR3 consists of 19 residues. The DNA of the CDR3 is TGTGCCAGCAGTTTTCTACTTGGGACTAGCGGGCAGAACACCGGGGAGCTGTTTTTT. Residues: CASSFLLGTSGQNTGELFF.

The rearrangement joins TRBV6-4 to TRBJ1-1; TRBD1 matches at 8 bases. Germline CDR1 and CDR2: MRHNA and SNTAGT. The CDR3 sequence is 13 residues long. Trimming cost V 6 bases and J 4 bases; bases outside gene matches: 4. CDR3: CASRQTGGTEAFF. The CDR3 bases are TGTGCCAGCAGGCAAACAGGGGGCACTGAAGCTTTCTTT.

The gene calls are TRBV12-3 or TRBV12-4 and TRBJ2-7, with a tentative D call TRBD1 (6 bases). The CDR3 spans 12 residues. V was shortened by 6 bases and J by 7 bases, with 13 bases between the two germline ends. The CDR3 coding sequence is TGTGCCAGCAGCTTGGGGACACCAGAGCAGTACTTC. Amino acid sequence: CASSLGTPEQYF.

The CDR3 region has the DNA TGCAGCGTAAGGCTAGCGGAAGAGACCCAGTACTTC. Amino acids: CSVRLAEETQYF. The chain couples TRBV29-1 to TRBJ2-5; 7 nucleotides agree with TRBD2. The CDR3 has 12 amino acids. Germline V lookup: CDR1 SQVTM, CDR2 ANQGSEA. Unmatched junction bases numbered 4, after V lost 6 bases and J lost 3 bases.

The V and J genes are TRBV7-2 and TRBJ2-3, with D perhaps TRBD2 (5 bases). Looked up from germline, CDR1 is SGHTA and CDR2 is FQGNSA. Trimming stripped 1 base from V and 8 bases from J, with 10 bases between. The CDR3 covers 13 residues. The DNA for the CDR3 is TGTGCCAGCAGCTTAGGGGAGATCGGTACGCAGTATTTT. Translating it yields CASSLGEIGTQYF.

This sequence joins TRBV30 and TRBJ1-6; a possible D gene is TRBD1 (5 bases). Trimming left V 1 base short and J 10 bases short, with 11 bases between. CDR1 and CDR2 from the germline V gene are GTSNPN and SVGIG (reference sequence). The CDR3 covers 13 residues. CDR3 in DNA: TGTGCCTGGAGTGCGCAGGGAGGGTCACCCCTCCACTTT. Translating gives CAWSAQGGSPLHF.

The chain has TRBV7-9 and TRBJ2-4; D call uncertain. The CDR3 sequence is 13 residues long. The germline V and J ends were trimmed by 3 bases and 8 bases, with 11 bases remaining between them. Germline V CDR1 and CDR2: SEHNR, FQNEAQ (reference sequence). The CDR3, as DNA: TGTGCCAGCAGCTTGGCGCCCCGGGACATTCAGTACTTC. Translation gives CASSLAPRDIQYF. Variable domain in full (rest from reference TRBV7-9 and TRBJ2-4): DTGVSQNPRHKITKRGQNVTFRCDPISEHNRLYWYRQTLGQGPEFLTYFQNEAQLEKSRLLSDRFSAERPKGSFSTLEIQRTEQGDSAMYLCASSLAPRDIQYFGAGTRLSVL.

The gene calls are TRBV6-5 and TRBJ2-1; TRBD2 might be the D (5 bases). V was pared by 3 bases and J by 4 bases, with 7 bases between. CDR1 is MNHEY, CDR2 SVGAGI, per germline. The CDR3 length is 13 residues. CDR3 in DNA: TGTGCCAGCAGTTATCGGGGTTACAATGAGCAGTTCTTC. Translation: CASSYRGYNEQFF.

This clone was detected once. V usage is TRBV10-3 and J usage is TRBJ2-7, with 9 bases aligning to TRBD1. The CDR3 runs 15 residues. Germline assignment: CDR1 ENHRY and CDR2 SYGVKD. Trimming at V came to 3 bases and at J to 2 bases, leaving 5 bases not matched to a gene. The CDR3 is CAISEGTGTPYEQYF. As DNA, the CDR3 is TGTGCCATCAGTGAAGGGACAGGGACCCCCTACGAGCAGTACTTC.

V and J are TRBV7-2 and TRBJ1-1; D perhaps matches TRBD1 (6 bases). The germline CDR1 and CDR2 sequences are SGHTA and FQGNSA. This CDR3 spans 14 amino acids. V was trimmed by 4 bases and J by 1 base, leaving 10 bases between them. The DNA for the CDR3 is TGTGCCAGCAGCTCAGGACAGAGGAACACTGAAGCTTTCTTT. This encodes CASSSGQRNTEAFF.

The rearrangement joins TRBV11-2 to TRBJ1-5; 8 positions agree with TRBD1. This CDR3 spans 15 amino acids. Germline V gene sequence: CDR1 SGHAT, CDR2 FQNNGV. Trimming cost V 6 bases and J 7 bases; bases outside gene matches: 11. Here the CDR3 reads CASRDSGQGEQPQHF. In DNA form, the CDR3 reads TGTGCCAGCAGGGATAGTGGACAGGGCGAGCAGCCCCAGCATTTT.

This chain links TRBV27 with TRBJ2-2; TRBD2 aligns across 14 bases. The V gene end was trimmed by 6 bases and the J gene end by 4 bases; junction bases not matched to a gene: 16. The CDR3 contains 20 residues. Germline CDR1 is MNHEY and CDR2 is SMNVEV (reference sequence). This CDR3 reads CASSLTGLAGVVGSTGELFF. CDR3 bases: TGTGCCAGCAGCCTAACGGGACTAGCGGGAGTAGTTGGTTCCACCGGGGAGCTGTTTTTT.

Only a few counts were recorded for this clone. The chain recombines TRBV10-3 with TRBJ2-7, with 11 bases that match TRBD1. The CDR3 contains 15 residues. The germline V gene has CDR1 ENHRY and CDR2 SYGVKD. The ends lost 2 bases at V and 6 bases at J; junction bases unmatched: 6. In DNA, the CDR3 is TGTGCCATCAGTGAGCGTCCCGGACAGGGGGCCGAGCAGTACTTC. It translates to CAISERPGQGAEQYF.

The count of this clone is one. The V call is TRBV9, the J call TRBJ2-1, with 9 bases fitting TRBD2. Germline V lookup: CDR1 SGDLS, CDR2 YYNGEE. The CDR3 contains 14 residues. J was trimmed by 9 bases and V by 3 bases; bases with no gene match: 7. The CDR3 nucleotides read TGTGCCAGCAGCGGCGGGACTAGCCTTATTGAGCAGTTCTTC. As protein: CASSGGTSLIEQFF.

This clone was counted only a few times. The chain couples TRBV30 to TRBJ1-2; tentatively, D is TRBD1 (5 bases). The CDR3 contains 15 residues. Looked up from germline, CDR1 is GTSNPN and CDR2 is SVGIG (reference sequence). Between the trimmed V and J ends, which lost 1 base and 0 bases, there was a span of 12 bases. The CDR3 DNA reads TGTGCCTGGAGTGAATTCGACAGAGCTAACTATGGCTACACCTTC. It translates to CAWSEFDRANYGYTF.

The rearrangement links TRBV5-1 to TRBJ2-1; the match to TRBD2 covers 7 bases. In germline, CDR1 is SGHRS, CDR2 YFSETQ. V lost 0 bases to trimming and J lost 7 bases; unmatched junction nucleotides: 4. The CDR3 has 14 residues. The CDR3 loop is CASSLATSRNEQFF. CDR3 nucleotide sequence: TGCGCCAGCAGCTTGGCGACTAGCCGGAATGAGCAGTTCTTC.

V and J are TRBV18 and TRBJ1-2, with 9 bases fitting TRBD1. The V and J ends lost 3 bases and 7 bases, in that order; junction bases with no gene match: 9. In germline, CDR1 is KGHSH, CDR2 LQKENI. This CDR3 is built from 15 residues. The DNA of the CDR3 is TGTGCCAGCTCACCTCAAACAGGGGGCTCGATTGGCTACACCTTC. This sequence encodes CASSPQTGGSIGYTF.

The CDR3 sequence: CASSPRPPAAQETQYF. CDR3 sequence (DNA): TGTGCCAGCAGCCCCCGTCCGCCCGCGGCCCAAGAGACCCAGTACTTC. The chain uses TRBV9 and TRBJ2-5; no reliable D call. Germline V CDR1 and CDR2: SGDLS, YYNGEE. This CDR3 spans 16 amino acids. V dropped 4 bases and J dropped 1 base, with 17 bases sitting between them.

The chain is built from TRBV6-2 or TRBV6-3 and TRBJ1-1, with no clear D. Trimming shortened V by 0 bases and J by 4 bases, and 9 bases separated the two germline ends. Germline-derived CDR1 and CDR2 are MNHEY and SVGEGT. The CDR3 covers 14 residues. Here the CDR3 reads CASSYSSMATEAFF. The CDR3 DNA reads TGTGCCAGCAGTTACTCGTCGATGGCCACTGAAGCTTTCTTT.

This clone has only one observation. The rearrangement uses TRBV5-5 and TRBJ1-6; 9 bases are a match to TRBD1. Germline CDR1 SGHKS, CDR2 YYEKEE (reference sequence). The V gene end was trimmed by 3 bases and the J gene end by 10 bases; junction bases not matched to a gene: 11. The length of the CDR3 is 16 residues. The CDR3 sequence: CASSSQTGGGGSPLHF. CDR3 sequence (DNA): TGTGCCAGCAGCTCCCAGACAGGGGGAGGTGGATCACCCCTCCACTTT. Filled out from reference TRBV5-5 and TRBJ1-6, the complete variable domain reads DAGVTQSPTHLIKTRGQQVTLRCSPISGHKSVSWYQQVLGQGPQFIFQYYEKEERGRGNFPDRFSARQFPNYSSELNVNALLLGDSALYLCASSSQTGGGGSPLHFGNGTRLTVT.

V is TRBV20-1 and J is TRBJ2-5; TRBD2 matches at 9 bases. Germline V gene sequence: CDR1 DFQATT, CDR2 SNEGSKA (reference sequence). Germline trimming cut 3 bases from V and 3 bases from J; bases unmatched to any gene: 5. This CDR3 region has 14 residues. The CDR3 DNA sequence: TGCAGTGCTAGTCGGCTAGCGGGAAAAGAGACCCAGTACTTC. This encodes CSASRLAGKETQYF.

This clone showed up just a few times. The rearrangement uses TRBV11-2 and TRBJ2-1; TRBD2 matches at 11 bases. V lost 2 bases and J lost 4; bases outside the gene matches: 10. Germline V lookup: CDR1 SGHAT, CDR2 FQNNGV. The CDR3 is 18 residues long. CDR3 sequence (DNA): TGTGCCAGCAGCTTAAGACTAGCGGGGAACCCCGGATACAATGAGCAGTTCTTC. This encodes CASSLRLAGNPGYNEQFF.

Remarks on this clone: Additional DNA sequences in this sample encode the identical CDR3. The chain uses TRBV19 and TRBJ1-5; the match to TRBD1 covers 7 bases. V lost 2 bases to trimming and J lost 4 bases; unmatched junction nucleotides: 2. CDR3 length: 14 residues. From germline, CDR1 is LNHDA and CDR2 SQIVND (reference sequence). The CDR3 DNA follows: TGTGCCAGTAGTATAATCAGGGGGAATCAGCCCCAGCATTTT. Protein product: CASSIIRGNQPQHF.

This chain joins TRBV19 and TRBJ2-3, with a weak D call TRBD2 (6 bases). This CDR3 has 15 amino acids. V lost 5 bases and J lost 4, with 16 bases in between. Looked up from germline, CDR1 is LNHDA and CDR2 is SQIVND (reference sequence). The CDR3 loop reads CASSDSGGNPDTQYF. The DNA for the CDR3 is TGTGCCAGTAGTGATAGCGGCGGGAACCCAGATACGCAGTATTTT. The variable domain in full, completed from reference TRBV19 and TRBJ2-3, reads DGGITQSPKYLFRKEGQNVTLSCEQNLNHDAMYWYRQDPGQGLRLIYYSQIVNDFQKGDIAEGYSVSREKKESFPLTVTSAQKNPTAFYLCASSDSGGNPDTQYFGPGTRLTVL.

The chain carries TRBV7-9 and TRBJ2-1; tentative D call: TRBD2 (5 bases). Germline assignment: CDR1 SEHNR and CDR2 FQNEAQ (reference sequence). The CDR3 is 13 residues long. V was pared by 1 base and J by 12 bases, with 13 bases between. CDR3 protein: CASSLVNAGVQFF. In nucleotides, the CDR3 is TGTGCCAGCAGCTTAGTAAACGCGGGTGTGCAGTTCTTC.

The chain combines TRBV5-1 with TRBJ2-1; 10 bases align to TRBD2. This CDR3 region has 22 residues. Germline V gene lookup returns CDR1 SGHRS and CDR2 YFSETQ. Trimming at V came to 2 bases and at J to 6 bases, leaving 26 bases not matched to a gene. This CDR3 is CASSFASGSRMLTGITVNEQFF. In DNA, the CDR3 is TGCGCCAGCAGCTTCGCTAGCGGGAGCCGCATGCTAACCGGGATTACAGTCAATGAGCAGTTCTTC.